The 13 T cell receptor beta chains reported below all come from one sample, sequenced in a study of early T cells in non-severe SARS-CoV-2 infection. TCRdb re-called the 5' RACE reads through MiXCR, storing one row per CDR3 protein. The sample carries 45,000 to 75,000 distinct CDR3 sequences, 8.5% to 10% recorded once. What was sequenced was whole blood. These receptors all stem from an adult who was a healthcare worker with PCR-confirmed SARS-CoV-2 infection or an uninfected control (not recorded which).

This clonotype showed up many times. The rearrangement links TRBV28 to TRBJ2-2; D uncertain. V gave up 5 bases and J gave up 4 bases, with 11 bases separating them. CDR1 MDHEN and CDR2 SYDVKM come from the germline V gene. The CDR3 contains 14 residues. The CDR3 region has the DNA TGTGCCAGCAGTACTTTCGAGTCCACCGGGGAGCTGTTTTTT. Translation: CASSTFESTGELFF.

This chain connects TRBV12-3 or TRBV12-4 to TRBJ2-3; 9 nucleotides match TRBD2. CDR3 size: 18 residues. Trimming at V came to 0 bases and at J to 1 base, leaving 8 bases not matched to a gene. The CDR3 reads CASSLASIAGVGTDTQYF. The CDR3 nucleotides are TGTGCCAGCAGTTTAGCTTCGATAGCGGGAGTAGGCACAGATACGCAGTATTTT.

CDR3 protein: CSARDVSGNYNEQFF. Written as DNA, the CDR3 is TGCAGTGCTAGAGATGTAAGCGGGAACTACAATGAGCAGTTCTTC. The chain is built from TRBV20-1 and TRBJ2-1, with 7 bases fitting TRBD2. The junction had 5 bases not matched to a gene; V was cut back by 0 bases and J by 3 bases. CDR1 is DFQATT, CDR2 SNEGSKA, per germline (reference sequence). This CDR3 comprises 15 residues.

The V call is TRBV20-1, the J call TRBJ2-7, with D tentatively TRBD2 (5 bases). Trimming pared 1 base from V and 3 bases from J, leaving 10 bases between. This CDR3 region has 13 residues. Germline assignment: CDR1 DFQATT and CDR2 SNEGSKA (reference sequence). DNA for the CDR3: TGCAGTGCTAGAGTAACTAGACGCTACGAGCAGTACTTC. Protein product: CSARVTRRYEQYF.

This clonotype was seen a few times. The chain recombines TRBV7-9 with TRBJ2-1; D gene ambiguous. The CDR3 spans 12 residues. V shed 2 bases and J shed 6 bases, with 5 bases lying between them. Germline CDR1 and CDR2: SEHNR and FQNEAQ (reference sequence). The CDR3, as DNA: TGTGCCAGCAGCTTATCCGGCAATGAGCAGTTCTTC. This sequence encodes CASSLSGNEQFF.

This chain connects TRBV20-1 to TRBJ2-1; 9 bases match TRBD1. Germline CDR1 and CDR2: DFQATT and SNEGSKA (reference sequence). The CDR3 is made up of 14 amino acids. The V segment lost 3 bases and the J segment 7 bases; nucleotides outside the gene matches: 7. The CDR3 bases are TGCAGTGCTAGGACCAACAGGGGGCGTAATGAGCAGTTCTTC. It translates to CSARTNRGRNEQFF.

This clonotype was observed many times. This chain uses TRBV5-4 with TRBJ2-2, with 8 nucleotides matching TRBD2. Germline CDR1 SGHNT, CDR2 YYREEE (reference sequence). The CDR3 consists of 14 residues. After removal of 5 bases from V and 4 bases from J, the junction contained 4 bases not matched to a gene. The CDR3 loop reads CASSREGGTGELFF. DNA of the CDR3: TGTGCCAGCAGTCGGGAGGGGGGCACCGGGGAGCTGTTTTTT.

This clonotype came up many times. The rearrangement uses TRBV28 and TRBJ2-7, with 7 nucleotides matching TRBD1. Unmatched junction bases numbered 13, after V lost 4 bases and J lost 1 base. Germline V gene lookup returns CDR1 MDHEN and CDR2 SYDVKM. The CDR3 covers 17 residues. The CDR3 sequence: CASSSRSGRDSSYEQYF. CDR3 nucleotide sequence: TGTGCCAGCAGTTCCCGCTCCGGCCGGGACAGTTCCTACGAGCAGTACTTC.

This clonotype appeared a few times. This rearrangement joins TRBV9 to TRBJ2-3; 11 nucleotides match TRBD2. J lost 6 bases, V lost 10 bases, and 10 bases had no gene match. The germline V gene has CDR1 SGDLS and CDR2 YYNGEE. This CDR3 comprises 14 residues. The CDR3 loop reads CASSTSGTPDTQYF. Here the CDR3 DNA reads TGTGCCTCTTCGACTAGCGGGACCCCGGATACGCAGTATTTT.

V usage is TRBV20-1 and J usage is TRBJ2-7; 8 nucleotides align to TRBD1. Trimming removed 1 base from V and 3 bases from J; junction bases left unmatched: 17. The CDR3 extends over 18 amino acids. CDR1 is DFQATT and CDR2 is SNEGSKA in the germline V gene (reference sequence). In DNA form, the CDR3 reads TGCAGTGCTAGAGGAGAGAACAATAAAGCCGGGACAGGCTACGAGCAGTACTTC. Encoded protein: CSARGENNKAGTGYEQYF.

This clonotype was seen at least ten times. The genes are TRBV7-3 and TRBJ2-3; D remains unclear. The CDR3 is made up of 13 amino acids. The V end was cut by 5 bases, the J end by 6 bases, with 12 bases between. In germline, CDR1 is SGHTA, CDR2 FQGTGA. The CDR3 bases are TGTGCCAGCAGCCGGAACGACGGGGATACGCAGTATTTT. Translated: CASSRNDGDTQYF.

The table lists this clonotype with many counts. V gene TRBV9 combines with J gene TRBJ1-1; perhaps TRBD1 as D (5 bases). The V gene lost 4 bases and the J gene lost 6 bases, with 10 bases spanning the gap. CDR3 length equals 12 residues. The germline gives CDR1 SGDLS, CDR2 YYNGEE. CDR3 sequence (DNA): TGTGCCAGCAGCCCCGGGACGGCTGAAGCTTTCTTT. This codes for CASSPGTAEAFF.

The CDR3 sequence is CASSLGRGRDDTQYF. The CDR3 nucleotides read TGCGCCAGCAGCTTGGGAAGGGGGCGCGACGATACGCAGTATTTT. V usage is TRBV5-1 and J usage is TRBJ2-3; 7 positions match TRBD1. Trimming removed 0 bases from V and 6 bases from J; junction bases left unmatched: 7. This CDR3 is built from 15 residues. Germline values: CDR1 SGHRS, CDR2 YFSETQ.